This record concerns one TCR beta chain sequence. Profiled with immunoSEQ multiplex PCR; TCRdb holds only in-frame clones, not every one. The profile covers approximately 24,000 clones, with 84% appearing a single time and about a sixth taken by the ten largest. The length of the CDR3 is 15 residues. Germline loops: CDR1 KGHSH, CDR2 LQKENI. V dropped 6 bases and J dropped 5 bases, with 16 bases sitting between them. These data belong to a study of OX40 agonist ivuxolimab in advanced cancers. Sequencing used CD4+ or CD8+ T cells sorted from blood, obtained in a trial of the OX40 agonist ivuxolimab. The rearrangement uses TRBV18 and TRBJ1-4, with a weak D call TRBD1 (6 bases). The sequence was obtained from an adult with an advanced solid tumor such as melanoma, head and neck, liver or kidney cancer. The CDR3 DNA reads TGTGCCAGCTCCCCTACGGGACAACAAAATGAAAAACTGTTTTTT. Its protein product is CASSPTGQQNEKLFF.